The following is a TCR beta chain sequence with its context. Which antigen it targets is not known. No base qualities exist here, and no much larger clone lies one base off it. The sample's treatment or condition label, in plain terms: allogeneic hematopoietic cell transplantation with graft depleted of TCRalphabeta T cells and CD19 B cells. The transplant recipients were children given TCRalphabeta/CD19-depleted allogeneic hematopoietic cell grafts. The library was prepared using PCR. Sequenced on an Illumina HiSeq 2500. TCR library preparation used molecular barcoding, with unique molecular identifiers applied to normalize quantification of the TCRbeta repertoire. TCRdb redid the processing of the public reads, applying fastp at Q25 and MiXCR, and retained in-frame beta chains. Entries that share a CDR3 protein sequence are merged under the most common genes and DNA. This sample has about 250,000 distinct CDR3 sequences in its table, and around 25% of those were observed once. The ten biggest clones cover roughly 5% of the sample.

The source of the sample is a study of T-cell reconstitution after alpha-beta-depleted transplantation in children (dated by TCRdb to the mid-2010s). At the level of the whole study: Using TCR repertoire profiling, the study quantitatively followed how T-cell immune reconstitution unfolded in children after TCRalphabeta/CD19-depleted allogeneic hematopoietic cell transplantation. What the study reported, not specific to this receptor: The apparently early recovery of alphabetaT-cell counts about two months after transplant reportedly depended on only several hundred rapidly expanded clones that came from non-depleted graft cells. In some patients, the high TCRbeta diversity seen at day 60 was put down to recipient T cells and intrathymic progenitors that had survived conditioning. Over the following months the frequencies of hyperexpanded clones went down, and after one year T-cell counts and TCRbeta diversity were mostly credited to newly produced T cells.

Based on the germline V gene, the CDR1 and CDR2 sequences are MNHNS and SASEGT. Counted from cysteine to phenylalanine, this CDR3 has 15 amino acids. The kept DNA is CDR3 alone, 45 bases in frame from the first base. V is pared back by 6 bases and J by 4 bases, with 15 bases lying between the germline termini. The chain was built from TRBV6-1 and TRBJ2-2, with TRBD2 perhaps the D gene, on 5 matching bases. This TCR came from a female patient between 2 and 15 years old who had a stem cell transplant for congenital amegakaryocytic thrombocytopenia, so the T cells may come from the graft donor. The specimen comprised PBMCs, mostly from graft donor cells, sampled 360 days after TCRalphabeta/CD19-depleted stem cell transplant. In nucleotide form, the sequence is TGTGCCAGCAGGACTGTAAGCGGTGCCACCGGGGAGCTGTTTTTT. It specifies CASRTVSGATGELFF.